This is a list of T cell receptor beta chains from one sample in a study of T cell repertoires in cytomegalovirus infection. TCRdb called the reads again in MiXCR, with one record for every CDR3 protein. This repertoire shows fewer than 650,000 distinct CDR3 sequences, over 35% found once; its top ten account for 48%. These TCRs are of unknown antigen specificity. Sequenced material: cultured PBMCs, taken from culture after CMV antigen stimulation. The receptor source for this set is a human donor in good health (CMV status not recorded). Some clones in this sample may be carry-over from other donors' samples. CDR3s include the opening cysteine and the closing phenylalanine or tryptophan. D genes are given only for firm matches. Rows may omit the clone size; those that give it use once, few, many or a size class.

d_gene: TRBD1
j_gene: TRBJ1-3
v_gene: TRBV7-6
abundance: few
CDR3nt: TGTGCCAGCAGCCTACAGGGGTTTGGAAACACCATATATTTT
CDR3aa: CASSLQGFGNTIYF

d_gene: -
j_gene: TRBJ2-3
v_gene: TRBV7-2
abundance: many
CDR3nt: TGTGCCAGCAGCTTAGCAGCAGGACTCAGGGGGGATGCAGATACGCAGTATTTT
CDR3aa: CASSLAAGLRGDADTQYF

d_gene: TRBD2
j_gene: TRBJ2-1
v_gene: TRBV6-1
abundance: few
CDR3nt: TGTGCCAGCAGTGAGTCTAGCGGGAGGAATGAGCAGTTCTTC
CDR3aa: CASSESSGRNEQFF

d_gene: -
j_gene: TRBJ1-6
v_gene: TRBV7-9
abundance: few
CDR3nt: TGTGCCAGCAGCTTACAGGGTGTGGATTCACCCCTCCACTTT
CDR3aa: CASSLQGVDSPLHF

d_gene: TRBD1
j_gene: TRBJ1-2
v_gene: TRBV7-2
abundance: -
CDR3nt: TGTGCCAGCAGCAACAGACAGGGAAGACATGGCTACACCTTC
CDR3aa: CASSNRQGRHGYTF

d_gene: -
j_gene: TRBJ2-5
v_gene: TRBV5-6
abundance: -
CDR3nt: TGTGCCAGCAGCTTGGGTTCTGGGGTGGAGACCCAGTACTTC
CDR3aa: CASSLGSGVETQYF

d_gene: -
j_gene: TRBJ2-3
v_gene: TRBV29-1
abundance: few
CDR3nt: TGCAGCGCCCGAGGGACGCGAGGTACAGATACGCAGTATTTT
CDR3aa: CSARGTRGTDTQYF

d_gene: TRBD1
j_gene: TRBJ1-4
v_gene: TRBV4-1
abundance: -
CDR3nt: TGCGCCAGCAGCCAACCGGGACAGATTAATGAAAAACTGTTTTTT
CDR3aa: CASSQPGQINEKLFF

d_gene: -
j_gene: TRBJ2-7
v_gene: TRBV7-2
abundance: many
CDR3nt: TGTGCCAGCAGCTTGATTGGCCCTCCGACCCCCTACGAGCAGTACTTC
CDR3aa: CASSLIGPPTPYEQYF

d_gene: TRBD2
j_gene: TRBJ2-4
v_gene: TRBV11-2
abundance: few
CDR3nt: TGTGCCAGCAGCCGAAATAGCGGGGGGGCGGCCAAAAACATTCAGTACTTC
CDR3aa: CASSRNSGGAAKNIQYF

d_gene: -
j_gene: TRBJ2-2
v_gene: TRBV28
abundance: -
CDR3nt: TGTGCCAGCAACCCTAGGGGATGGAGCGGGGAGCTGTTTTTT
CDR3aa: CASNPRGWSGELFF

d_gene: -
j_gene: TRBJ2-3
v_gene: TRBV11-1
abundance: -
CDR3nt: TGTGCCAGCAGCTTGGTGAGGGGAAAAGGAACAGATACGCAGTATTTT
CDR3aa: CASSLVRGKGTDTQYF

d_gene: -
j_gene: TRBJ1-3
v_gene: TRBV12-3/TRBV12-4
abundance: -
CDR3nt: TGTGCCAGCGGGTGGACGAGCGGAAACACCATATATTTT
CDR3aa: CASGWTSGNTIYF

d_gene: TRBD1
j_gene: TRBJ1-1
v_gene: TRBV11-2
abundance: -
CDR3nt: TGTGCCAGCAGCTTCACAGGGGGCTATATCACTGAAGCTTTCTTT
CDR3aa: CASSFTGGYITEAFF

d_gene: TRBD1
j_gene: TRBJ2-4
v_gene: TRBV7-2
abundance: few
CDR3nt: TGTGCCAGCAGTTCACAGGGGGCGCAAGCCAAAAACATTCAGTACTTC
CDR3aa: CASSSQGAQAKNIQYF

d_gene: -
j_gene: TRBJ2-7
v_gene: TRBV28
abundance: -
CDR3nt: TGTGCCAGCAGTTTATTCGGGGGCCTCCTGTTCTACGAGCAGTACTTC
CDR3aa: CASSLFGGLLFYEQYF

d_gene: TRBD1
j_gene: TRBJ1-2
v_gene: TRBV7-2
abundance: many
CDR3nt: TGTGCCAGCAGCTTAGGGGCCGGGACAGCTCATGGCTACACCTTC
CDR3aa: CASSLGAGTAHGYTF

d_gene: -
j_gene: TRBJ2-1
v_gene: TRBV19
abundance: -
CDR3nt: TGTGCCAGTAGTCTTGCCGGCACAGGGGGGGATTACAATGAGCAGTTCTTC
CDR3aa: CASSLAGTGGDYNEQFF

d_gene: TRBD2
j_gene: TRBJ2-3
v_gene: TRBV7-2
abundance: few
CDR3nt: TGTGCCAGCAGCTGGTATAGCGGGAGGACAGATACGCAGTATTTT
CDR3aa: CASSWYSGRTDTQYF

d_gene: TRBD2
j_gene: TRBJ2-6
v_gene: TRBV2
abundance: many
CDR3nt: TGTGCCAGCAGTAGACTAGCGGGAGCCGGGGCCAACGTCCTGACTTTC
CDR3aa: CASSRLAGAGANVLTF

d_gene: -
j_gene: TRBJ2-6
v_gene: TRBV7-2
abundance: few
CDR3nt: TGTGCCAGCAGCTTACAGCGACCTGGGGCCAACGTCCTGACTTTC
CDR3aa: CASSLQRPGANVLTF

d_gene: TRBD1
j_gene: TRBJ2-3
v_gene: TRBV14
abundance: -
CDR3nt: TGTGCCAGCAGCCACCTCAGGGGGCTTTCTACAGATACGCAGTATTTT
CDR3aa: CASSHLRGLSTDTQYF

d_gene: -
j_gene: TRBJ2-2
v_gene: TRBV7-8
abundance: few
CDR3nt: TGTGCCAGCAGCATCGGGACGAACACCGGGGAGCTGTTTTTT
CDR3aa: CASSIGTNTGELFF

d_gene: TRBD2
j_gene: TRBJ2-3
v_gene: TRBV7-4
abundance: -
CDR3nt: TGTGCCAGCAGCTTATTAGCGGGCGACACAGATACGCAGTATTTT
CDR3aa: CASSLLAGDTDTQYF

d_gene: -
j_gene: TRBJ2-7
v_gene: TRBV30
abundance: few
CDR3nt: TGTGCCTGGAGTGTACGAAGTAACGACGAGCAGTACTTC
CDR3aa: CAWSVRSNDEQYF

d_gene: -
j_gene: TRBJ2-3
v_gene: TRBV7-2
abundance: many
CDR3nt: TGTGCCAGCAGCTTAGCGGGGGGAGGAGATACGCAGTATTTT
CDR3aa: CASSLAGGGDTQYF

d_gene: -
j_gene: TRBJ1-6
v_gene: TRBV7-2
abundance: -
CDR3nt: TGTGCCAGCAGCGCGAGGGACGCTAATTCACCCCTCCACTTT
CDR3aa: CASSARDANSPLHF

d_gene: -
j_gene: TRBJ2-2
v_gene: TRBV19
abundance: -
CDR3nt: TGTGCCAGTAGTCCTCTTGGGAGGCTGCCGTCCGGGGAGCTGTTTTTT
CDR3aa: CASSPLGRLPSGELFF

d_gene: -
j_gene: TRBJ2-3
v_gene: TRBV6-1
abundance: -
CDR3nt: TGTGCCAGCAACAGAGGGACCCCCCGGTTAGATACGCAGTATTTT
CDR3aa: CASNRGTPRLDTQYF

d_gene: -
j_gene: TRBJ1-6
v_gene: TRBV10-3
abundance: -
CDR3nt: TGTGCCATCAGTGAGGTTGGGGGCAGAAATTCACCCCTCCACTTT
CDR3aa: CAISEVGGRNSPLHF

d_gene: -
j_gene: TRBJ1-6
v_gene: TRBV4-1
abundance: -
CDR3nt: TGCGCCAGCAGCCATACCAAGGGACTGAATAATTCACCCCTCCACTTT
CDR3aa: CASSHTKGLNNSPLHF

d_gene: -
j_gene: TRBJ1-4
v_gene: TRBV7-2
abundance: many
CDR3nt: TGTGCCAGCAGCTTAGCGGGGCAATTTAATGAAAAACTGTTTTTT
CDR3aa: CASSLAGQFNEKLFF

d_gene: TRBD1
j_gene: TRBJ1-4
v_gene: TRBV29-1
abundance: -
CDR3nt: TGCAGCGTTAGCCTGACAGGGGTTAATGAAAAACTGTTTTTT
CDR3aa: CSVSLTGVNEKLFF

d_gene: -
j_gene: TRBJ2-4
v_gene: TRBV30
abundance: -
CDR3nt: TGTGCCTGCCATACAAAGGCCGGGACACTGAAAAACATTCAGTACTTC
CDR3aa: CACHTKAGTLKNIQYF

d_gene: -
j_gene: TRBJ2-7
v_gene: TRBV7-9
abundance: -
CDR3nt: TGTGCCAGCAGCTTAGCGGCTCTCGAGCAGTACTTC
CDR3aa: CASSLAALEQYF

d_gene: TRBD1
j_gene: TRBJ2-5
v_gene: TRBV4-2
abundance: -
CDR3nt: TGTGCCAGCAGCCAAGCCGCCGGGACAGGGCGCTTTATCACCCAAGAGACCCAGTACTTC
CDR3aa: CASSQAAGTGRFITQETQYF

d_gene: TRBD2
j_gene: TRBJ2-1
v_gene: TRBV7-9
abundance: -
CDR3nt: TGTGCCAGCAGCGTAAGACTGACTAGCGGGAGGAACAATGAGCAGTTCTTC
CDR3aa: CASSVRLTSGRNNEQFF

d_gene: -
j_gene: TRBJ2-1
v_gene: TRBV5-5
abundance: few
CDR3nt: TGTGCCAGCAGCTTGAGGTCCCAGGGGAGGCCTCGGGAGCAGTTCTTC
CDR3aa: CASSLRSQGRPREQFF

d_gene: -
j_gene: TRBJ2-2
v_gene: TRBV5-1
abundance: -
CDR3nt: TGCGCCAGCAGCTTGGTCGTGGGAGGAACCGGGGAGCTGTTTTTT
CDR3aa: CASSLVVGGTGELFF

d_gene: -
j_gene: TRBJ1-1
v_gene: TRBV6-1
abundance: few
CDR3nt: TGTGCCAGCAGTGAAGACGGGGGGAAGGGCACTGAAGCTTTCTTT
CDR3aa: CASSEDGGKGTEAFF

d_gene: -
j_gene: TRBJ1-5
v_gene: TRBV12-3/TRBV12-4
abundance: few
CDR3nt: TGTGCCAGCAGTTTACAGGACGGTCAGCCCCAGCATTTT
CDR3aa: CASSLQDGQPQHF

d_gene: -
j_gene: TRBJ1-2
v_gene: TRBV20-1
abundance: -
CDR3nt: TGCAGTGCCCGACACGTCTATGGCTACACCTTC
CDR3aa: CSARHVYGYTF

d_gene: TRBD1
j_gene: TRBJ2-3
v_gene: TRBV7-2
abundance: -
CDR3nt: TGTGCCAGCAGCTTAAAACCCTCCGGACAGGGGGGAGATACGCAGTATTTT
CDR3aa: CASSLKPSGQGGDTQYF

d_gene: TRBD2
j_gene: TRBJ2-7
v_gene: TRBV11-2
abundance: many
CDR3nt: TGTGCCAGCAGCTTAGTTGCCCGCGGGGGGGCCTACGAGCAGTACTTC
CDR3aa: CASSLVARGGAYEQYF